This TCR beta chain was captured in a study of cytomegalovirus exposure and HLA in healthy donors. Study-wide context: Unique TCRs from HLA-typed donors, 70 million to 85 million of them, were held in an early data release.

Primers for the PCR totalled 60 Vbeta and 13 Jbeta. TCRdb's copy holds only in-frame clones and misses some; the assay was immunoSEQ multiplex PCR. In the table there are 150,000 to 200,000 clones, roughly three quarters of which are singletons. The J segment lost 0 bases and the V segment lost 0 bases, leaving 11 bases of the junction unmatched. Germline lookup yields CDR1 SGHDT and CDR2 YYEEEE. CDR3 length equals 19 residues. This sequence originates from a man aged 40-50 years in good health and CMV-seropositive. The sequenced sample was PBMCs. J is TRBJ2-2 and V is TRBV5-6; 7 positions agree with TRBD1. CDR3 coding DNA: TGTGCCAGCAGCTTGGTATCGGGTTACGGGACAGCGAACACCGGGGAGCTGTTTTTT. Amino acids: CASSLVSGYGTANTGELFF.